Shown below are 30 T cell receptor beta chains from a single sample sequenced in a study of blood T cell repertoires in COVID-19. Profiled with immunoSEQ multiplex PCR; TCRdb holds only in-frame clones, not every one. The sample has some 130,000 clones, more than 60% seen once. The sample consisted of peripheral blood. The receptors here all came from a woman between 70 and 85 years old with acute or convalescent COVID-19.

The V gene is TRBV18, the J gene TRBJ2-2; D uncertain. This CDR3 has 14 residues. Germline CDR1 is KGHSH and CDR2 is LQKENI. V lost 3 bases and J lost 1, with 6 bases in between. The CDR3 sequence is CASSPRQNTGELFF. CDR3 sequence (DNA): TGTGCCAGCTCACCTCGACAGAACACCGGGGAGCTGTTTTTT.

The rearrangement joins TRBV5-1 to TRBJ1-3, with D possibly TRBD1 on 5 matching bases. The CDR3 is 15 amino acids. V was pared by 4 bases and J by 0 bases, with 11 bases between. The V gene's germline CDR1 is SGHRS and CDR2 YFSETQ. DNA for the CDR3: TGCGCCAGCAGCCCGGGGGTGAACTCTGGAAACACCATATATTTT. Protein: CASSPGVNSGNTIYF.

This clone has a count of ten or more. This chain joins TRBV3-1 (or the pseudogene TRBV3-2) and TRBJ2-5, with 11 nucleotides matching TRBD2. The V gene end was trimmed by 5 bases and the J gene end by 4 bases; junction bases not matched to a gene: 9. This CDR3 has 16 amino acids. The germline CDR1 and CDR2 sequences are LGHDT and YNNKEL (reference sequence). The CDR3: CASSDSKLAGVETQYF. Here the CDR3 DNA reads TGTGCCAGCAGCGACTCTAAACTAGCGGGAGTAGAGACCCAGTACTTC.

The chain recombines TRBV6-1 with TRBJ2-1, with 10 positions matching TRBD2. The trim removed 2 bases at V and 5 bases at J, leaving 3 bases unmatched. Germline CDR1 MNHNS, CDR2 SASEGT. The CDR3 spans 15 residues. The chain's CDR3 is CASSERTSGHNEQFF. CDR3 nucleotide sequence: TGTGCCAGCAGTGAAAGGACTAGCGGACACAATGAGCAGTTCTTC.

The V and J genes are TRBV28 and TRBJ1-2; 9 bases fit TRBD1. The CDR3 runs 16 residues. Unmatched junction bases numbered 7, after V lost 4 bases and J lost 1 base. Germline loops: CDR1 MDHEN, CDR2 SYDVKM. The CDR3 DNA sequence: TGTGCCAGCAGTTCGCCGGGACAGGGCGATAACTATGGCTACACCTTC. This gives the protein CASSSPGQGDNYGYTF.

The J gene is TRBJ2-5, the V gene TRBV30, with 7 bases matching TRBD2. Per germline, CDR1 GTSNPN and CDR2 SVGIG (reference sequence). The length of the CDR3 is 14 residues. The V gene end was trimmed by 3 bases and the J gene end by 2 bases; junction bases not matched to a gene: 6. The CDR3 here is CAWRGLAEQETQYF. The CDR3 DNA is TGTGCCTGGAGAGGTCTAGCGGAGCAAGAGACCCAGTACTTC. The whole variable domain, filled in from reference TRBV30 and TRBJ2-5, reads SQTIHQWPATLVQPVGSPLSLECTVEGTSNPNLYWYRQAAGRGLQLLFYSVGIGQISSEVPQNLSASRPQDRQFILSSKKLLLSDSGFYLCAWRGLAEQETQYFGPGTRLLVL.

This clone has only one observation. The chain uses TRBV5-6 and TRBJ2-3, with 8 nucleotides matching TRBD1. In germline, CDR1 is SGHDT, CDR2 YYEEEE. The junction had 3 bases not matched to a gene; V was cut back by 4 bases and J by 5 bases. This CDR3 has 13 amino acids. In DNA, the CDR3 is TGTGCCAGCAGCGAAGACAGGGGAGATACGCAGTATTTT. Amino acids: CASSEDRGDTQYF.

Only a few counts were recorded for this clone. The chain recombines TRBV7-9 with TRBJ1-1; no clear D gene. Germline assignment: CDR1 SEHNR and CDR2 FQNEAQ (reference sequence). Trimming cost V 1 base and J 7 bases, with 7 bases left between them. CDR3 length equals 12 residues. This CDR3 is CASSLDHFEAFF. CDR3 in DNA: TGTGCCAGCAGCTTAGATCACTTTGAAGCTTTCTTT. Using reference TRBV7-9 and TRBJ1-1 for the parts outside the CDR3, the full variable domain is DTGVSQNPRHKITKRGQNVTFRCDPISEHNRLYWYRQTLGQGPEFLTYFQNEAQLEKSRLLSDRFSAERPKGSFSTLEIQRTEQGDSAMYLCASSLDHFEAFFGQGTRLTVV.

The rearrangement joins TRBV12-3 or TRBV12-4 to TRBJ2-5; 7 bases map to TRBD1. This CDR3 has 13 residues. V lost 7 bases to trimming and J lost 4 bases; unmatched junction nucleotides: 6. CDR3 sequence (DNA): TGTGCCAGCACCCCGACAGGGAGAGAGACCCAGTACTTC. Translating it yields CASTPTGRETQYF.

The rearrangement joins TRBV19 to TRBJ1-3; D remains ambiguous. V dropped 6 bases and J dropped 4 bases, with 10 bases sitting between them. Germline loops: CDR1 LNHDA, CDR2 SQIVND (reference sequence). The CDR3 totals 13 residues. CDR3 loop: CASRYFSGNTIYF. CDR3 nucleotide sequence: TGTGCCAGTAGATATTTCTCCGGAAACACCATATATTTT.

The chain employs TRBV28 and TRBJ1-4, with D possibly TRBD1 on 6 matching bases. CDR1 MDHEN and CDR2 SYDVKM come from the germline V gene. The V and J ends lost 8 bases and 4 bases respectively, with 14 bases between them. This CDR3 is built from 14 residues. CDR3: CASGYRANNEKLFF. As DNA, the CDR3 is TGTGCCAGCGGGTACAGGGCCAATAATGAAAAACTGTTTTTT.

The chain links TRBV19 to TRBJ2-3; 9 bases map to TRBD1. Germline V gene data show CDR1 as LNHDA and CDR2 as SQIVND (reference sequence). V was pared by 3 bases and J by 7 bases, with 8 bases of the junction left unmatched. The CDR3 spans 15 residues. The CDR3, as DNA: TGTGCCAGTAGTATGTCGGGACAGGGATATTATACGCAGTATTTT. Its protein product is CASSMSGQGYYTQYF.

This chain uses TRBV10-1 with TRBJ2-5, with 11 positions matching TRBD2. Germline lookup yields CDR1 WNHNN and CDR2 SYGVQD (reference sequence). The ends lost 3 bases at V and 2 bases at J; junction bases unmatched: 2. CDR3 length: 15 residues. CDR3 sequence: CASSDLAGGQETQYF. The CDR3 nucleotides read TGCGCCAGCAGTGACCTAGCGGGGGGTCAAGAGACCCAGTACTTC.

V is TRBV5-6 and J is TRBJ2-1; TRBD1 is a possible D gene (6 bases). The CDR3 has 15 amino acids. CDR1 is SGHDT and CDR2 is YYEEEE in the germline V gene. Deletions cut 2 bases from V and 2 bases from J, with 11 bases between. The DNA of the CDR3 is TGTGCCAGCAGCTTTCAGGGGATGACCTACAATGAGCAGTTCTTC. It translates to CASSFQGMTYNEQFF. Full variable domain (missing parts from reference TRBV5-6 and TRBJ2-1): DAGVTQSPTHLIKTRGQQVTLRCSPKSGHDTVSWYQQALGQGPQFIFQYYEEEERQRGNFPDRFSGHQFPNYSSELNVNALLLGDSALYLCASSFQGMTYNEQFFGPGTRLTVL.

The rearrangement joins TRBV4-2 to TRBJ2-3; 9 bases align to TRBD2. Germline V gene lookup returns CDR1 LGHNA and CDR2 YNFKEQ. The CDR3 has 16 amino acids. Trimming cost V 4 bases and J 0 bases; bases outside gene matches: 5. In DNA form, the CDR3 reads TGTGCCAGCAGCCCCCGACTAGCGGAGAGCACAGATACGCAGTATTTT. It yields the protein CASSPRLAESTDTQYF.

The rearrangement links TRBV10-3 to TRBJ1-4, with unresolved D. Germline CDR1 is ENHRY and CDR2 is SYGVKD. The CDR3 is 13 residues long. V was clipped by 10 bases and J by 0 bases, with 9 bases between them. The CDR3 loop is CASHRATNEKLFF. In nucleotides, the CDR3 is TGTGCCAGCCACCGAGCAACTAATGAAAAACTGTTTTTT.

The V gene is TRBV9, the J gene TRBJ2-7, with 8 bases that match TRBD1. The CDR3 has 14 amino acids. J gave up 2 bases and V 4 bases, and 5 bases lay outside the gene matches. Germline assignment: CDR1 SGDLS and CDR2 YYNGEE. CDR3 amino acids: CASSTGQGTYEQYF. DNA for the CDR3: TGTGCCAGCAGCACAGGACAGGGAACCTACGAGCAGTACTTC. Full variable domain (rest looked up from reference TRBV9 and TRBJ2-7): DSGVTQTPKHLITATGQRVTLRCSPRSGDLSVYWYQQSLDQGLQFLIQYYNGEERAKGNILERFSAQQFPDLHSELNLSSLELGDSALYFCASSTGQGTYEQYFGPGTRLTVT.

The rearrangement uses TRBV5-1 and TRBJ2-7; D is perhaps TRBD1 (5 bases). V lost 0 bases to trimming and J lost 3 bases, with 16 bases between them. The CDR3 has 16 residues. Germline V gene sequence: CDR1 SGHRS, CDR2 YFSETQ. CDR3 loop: CASSLARVPHDYEQYF. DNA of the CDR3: TGCGCCAGCAGCTTGGCCAGGGTTCCTCACGACTACGAGCAGTACTTC.

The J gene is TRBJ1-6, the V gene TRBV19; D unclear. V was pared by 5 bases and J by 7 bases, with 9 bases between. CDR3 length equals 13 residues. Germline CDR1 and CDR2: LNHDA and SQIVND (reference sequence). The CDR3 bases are TGTGCCAGTAGTTCGAGGAACAATTCACCCCTCCACTTT. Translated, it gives CASSSRNNSPLHF.

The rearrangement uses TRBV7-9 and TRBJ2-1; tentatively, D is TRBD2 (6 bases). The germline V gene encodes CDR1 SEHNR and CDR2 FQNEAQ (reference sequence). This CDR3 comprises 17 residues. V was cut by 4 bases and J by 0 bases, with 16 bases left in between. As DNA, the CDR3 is TGTGCCAGCAGCTCATTACGGGAGACCAGCTCCTACAATGAGCAGTTCTTC. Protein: CASSSLRETSSYNEQFF.

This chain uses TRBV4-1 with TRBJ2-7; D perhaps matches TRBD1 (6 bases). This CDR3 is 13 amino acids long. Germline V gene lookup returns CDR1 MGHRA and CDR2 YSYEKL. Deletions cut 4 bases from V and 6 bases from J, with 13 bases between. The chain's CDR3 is CASSRETRGEQYF. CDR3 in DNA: TGCGCCAGCAGCCGCGAAACCAGGGGCGAGCAGTACTTC.

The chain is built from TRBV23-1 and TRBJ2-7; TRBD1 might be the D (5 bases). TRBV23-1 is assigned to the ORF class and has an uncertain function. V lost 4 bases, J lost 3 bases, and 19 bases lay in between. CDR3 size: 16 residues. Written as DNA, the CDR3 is TGCGCCAGCAGTCCCCTAAGAGTACAGGCAAACTACGAGCAGTACTTC. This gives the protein CASSPLRVQANYEQYF.

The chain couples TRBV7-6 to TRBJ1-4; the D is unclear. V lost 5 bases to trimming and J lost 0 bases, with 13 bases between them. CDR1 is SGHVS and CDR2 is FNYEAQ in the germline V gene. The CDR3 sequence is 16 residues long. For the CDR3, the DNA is TGTGCCAGCAGCCCACTCCGGGGTGCAACTAATGAAAAACTGTTTTTT. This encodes CASSPLRGATNEKLFF. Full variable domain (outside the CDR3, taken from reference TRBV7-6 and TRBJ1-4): GAGVSQSPRYKVTKRGQDVALRCDPISGHVSLYWYRQALGQGPEFLTYFNYEAQQDKSGLPNDRFSAERPEGSISTLTIQRTEQRDSAMYRCASSPLRGATNEKLFFGSGTQLSVL.

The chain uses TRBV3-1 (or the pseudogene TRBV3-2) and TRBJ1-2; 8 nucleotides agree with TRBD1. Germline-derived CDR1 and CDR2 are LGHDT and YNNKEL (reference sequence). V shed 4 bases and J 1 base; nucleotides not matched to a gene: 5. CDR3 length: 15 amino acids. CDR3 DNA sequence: TGTGCCAGCAGCCTAGGACAGGGTTTTAACTATGGCTACACCTTC. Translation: CASSLGQGFNYGYTF.

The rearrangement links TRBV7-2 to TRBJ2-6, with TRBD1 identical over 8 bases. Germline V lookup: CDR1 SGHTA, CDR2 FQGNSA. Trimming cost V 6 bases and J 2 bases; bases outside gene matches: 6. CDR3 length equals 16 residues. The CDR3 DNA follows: TGTGCCAGCAGTGGACAGGGCATCCCTGGGGCCAACGTCCTGACTTTC. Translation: CASSGQGIPGANVLTF.

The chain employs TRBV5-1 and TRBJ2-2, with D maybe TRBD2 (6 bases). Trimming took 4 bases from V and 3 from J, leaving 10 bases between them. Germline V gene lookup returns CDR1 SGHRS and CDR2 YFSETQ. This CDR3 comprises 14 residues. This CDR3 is CASSPSADTGELFF. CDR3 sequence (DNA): TGCGCCAGCAGCCCTAGCGCCGACACCGGGGAGCTGTTTTTT.

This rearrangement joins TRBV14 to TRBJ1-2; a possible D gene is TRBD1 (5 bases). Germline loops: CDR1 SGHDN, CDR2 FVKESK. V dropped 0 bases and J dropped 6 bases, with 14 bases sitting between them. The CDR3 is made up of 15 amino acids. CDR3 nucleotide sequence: TGTGCCAGCAGCCAAGATCAGCCAGGGAGGGATGGCTACACCTTC. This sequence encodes CASSQDQPGRDGYTF.

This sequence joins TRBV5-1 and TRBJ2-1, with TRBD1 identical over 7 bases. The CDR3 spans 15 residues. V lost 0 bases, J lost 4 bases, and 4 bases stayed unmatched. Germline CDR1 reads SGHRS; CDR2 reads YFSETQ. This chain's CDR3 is CASSLDSGQYNEQFF. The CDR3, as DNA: TGCGCCAGCAGCTTGGATTCGGGACAGTACAATGAGCAGTTCTTC.

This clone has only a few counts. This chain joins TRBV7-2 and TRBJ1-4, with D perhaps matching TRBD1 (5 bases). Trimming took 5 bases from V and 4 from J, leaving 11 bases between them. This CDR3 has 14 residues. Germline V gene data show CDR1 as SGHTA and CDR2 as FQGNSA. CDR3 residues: CASSLQGFNEKLFF. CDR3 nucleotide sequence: TGTGCCAGCAGCCTTCAGGGTTTTAATGAAAAACTGTTTTTT.

The CDR3 bases are TGTGCCAGCCGCCAGACTAGCGGGGGCACAGATACGCAGTATTTT. Amino acids: CASRQTSGGTDTQYF. This rearrangement joins TRBV6-5 to TRBJ2-3; TRBD2 matches at 11 bases. The CDR3 extends over 15 amino acids. Unmatched junction bases numbered 5, after V lost 8 bases and J lost 1 base. Germline loops: CDR1 MNHEY, CDR2 SVGAGI.